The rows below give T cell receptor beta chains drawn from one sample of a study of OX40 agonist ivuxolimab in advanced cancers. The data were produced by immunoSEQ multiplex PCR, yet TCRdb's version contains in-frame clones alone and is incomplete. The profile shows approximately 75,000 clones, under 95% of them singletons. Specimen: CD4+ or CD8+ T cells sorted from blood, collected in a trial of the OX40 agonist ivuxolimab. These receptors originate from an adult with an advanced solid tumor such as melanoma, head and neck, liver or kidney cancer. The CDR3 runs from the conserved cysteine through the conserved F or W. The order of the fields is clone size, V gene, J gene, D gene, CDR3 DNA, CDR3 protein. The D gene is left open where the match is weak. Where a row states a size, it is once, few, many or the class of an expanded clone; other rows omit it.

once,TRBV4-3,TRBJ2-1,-,TGCGCCAGCAGCCAAGAGGCTACCCCCACAATTGATGAGCAGTTCTTC,CASSQEATPTIDEQFF
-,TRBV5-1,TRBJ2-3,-,TGCGCCAGCAGCCCGGTGGGGGCACGTGTCACAGATACGCAGTATTTT,CASSPVGARVTDTQYF
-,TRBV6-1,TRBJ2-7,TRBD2,TGTGCCAGCAGTGAAACGTTGCTAGCGGGAGATCGACCTTCCTACGAGCAGTACTTC,CASSETLLAGDRPSYEQYF
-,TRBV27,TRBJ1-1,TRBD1,TGTGCCAGCAGGGGGACAGGGGTGAACACTGAAGCTTTCTTT,CASRGTGVNTEAFF
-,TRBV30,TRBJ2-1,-,TGTGCCTGGAGTGTTGAGCGGAGAAATGAGCAGTTCTTC,CAWSVERRNEQFF
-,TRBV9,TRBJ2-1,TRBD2,TGTGCCAGCAGCCGCGACCCTAGCGGGGGTTACAATGAGCAGTTCTTC,CASSRDPSGGYNEQFF
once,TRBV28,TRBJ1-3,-,TGTGCCAGCAGTGACCTGGGACATCAGTCTGGAAACACCATATATTTT,CASSDLGHQSGNTIYF
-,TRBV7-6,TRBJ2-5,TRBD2,TGTGCCAGCAGCTTATCTAGCGGGAGGGAGACCCAGTACTTC,CASSLSSGRETQYF
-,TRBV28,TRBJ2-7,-,TGTGCCAGCACCGCGGGCGGAAGCTCCTACGAGCAGTACTTC,CASTAGGSSYEQYF
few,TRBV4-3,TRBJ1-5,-,TGCGCCAGCAGCCCTTTTGAGGGACAGCCCCAGCATTTT,CASSPFEGQPQHF
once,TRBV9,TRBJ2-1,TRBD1,TGTGCCAGCAGCGTAAATACAGGGGCATACAATGAGCAGTTCTTC,CASSVNTGAYNEQFF
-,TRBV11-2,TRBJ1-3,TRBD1,TGTGCCAGCAGCTTAGTAGGGACAGGGTTCTCTGGAAACACCATATATTTT,CASSLVGTGFSGNTIYF
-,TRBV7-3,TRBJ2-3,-,TGTGCCAGCAGCTGGCGGATTAGCACAGATACGCAGTATTTT,CASSWRISTDTQYF
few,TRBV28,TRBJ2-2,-,TGTGCCAGCAGTCGTGGTCAAAACACCGGGGAGCTGTTTTTT,CASSRGQNTGELFF
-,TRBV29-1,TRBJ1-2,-,TGCAGCGTTGCGACGGATTATGATTGGTCTGGCTACACCTTC,CSVATDYDWSGYTF
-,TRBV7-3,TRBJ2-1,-,TGTGCCAGCAGCTTAGACCACACCCGACAAGAGCAGTTCTTC,CASSLDHTRQEQFF